The 5 T cell receptor beta chains listed next were all sequenced from one sample in a study of T-cell reconstitution after alpha-beta-depleted transplantation in children. The authors prepared the TCRbeta library with unique molecular identifiers. TCRdb re-derived calls from the PCR reads in MiXCR, one entry per CDR3 protein. The sample lists about 510,000 distinct CDR3 sequences; about 10% were seen once. This sample comprised PBMCs, mostly from graft donor cells, obtained 180 days after TCRalphabeta/CD19-depleted stem cell transplant. These receptors all stem from a female patient aged 2-15 years who had a stem cell transplant for aplastic anemia, so the T cells may come from the graft donor.

This clonotype has a count of ten or more. The chain carries TRBV20-1 and TRBJ2-5; TRBD2 is a possible D gene (5 bases). The CDR3 covers 11 residues. V lost 4 bases, J lost 5 bases, and 8 bases lay in between. The V gene's germline CDR1 is DFQATT and CDR2 SNEGSKA (reference sequence). CDR3 in DNA: TGCAGTGCTACATGGAGGGAGACCCAGTACTTC. Encoded protein: CSATWRETQYF.

This clonotype showed up many times. J is TRBJ2-1 and V is TRBV7-8, with 7 bases aligning to TRBD1. The ends lost 1 base at V and 7 bases at J; junction bases unmatched: 7. CDR1 is SGHVS, CDR2 FQNEAQ, per germline. The CDR3 runs to 15 residues. In nucleotides, the CDR3 is TGTGCCAGCAGCTTAGGCGCGGCAGGGGGAAATGAGCAGTTCTTC. Translated: CASSLGAAGGNEQFF.

This sequence joins TRBV29-1 and TRBJ2-7; D may be TRBD1 (7 bases). Germline CDR1 and CDR2: SQVTM and ANQGSEA. This CDR3 region has 14 residues. The ends were cut back, 4 bases at V and 3 bases at J, with 16 bases in the middle. As DNA, the CDR3 is TGCAGCGTTGCGGTCAGGGGGGCGAACTACGAGCAGTACTTC. Its translation: CSVAVRGANYEQYF.

This clonotype was observed a handful of times. V usage is TRBV12-3 or TRBV12-4 and J usage is TRBJ1-5, with 7 bases identical to TRBD1. The CDR3 has 15 residues. V gave up 4 bases and J gave up 1 base; unmatched junction bases: 4. CDR3 bases: TGTGCCAGCAGTTCTGGGACAGAGAGCAATCAGCCCCAGCATTTT. Translated, it gives CASSSGTESNQPQHF.

J is TRBJ2-7 and V is TRBV28, with D perhaps TRBD1 (5 bases). The CDR3 spans 13 residues. V lost 3 bases and J lost 2, with 8 bases in between. The V gene's germline CDR1 is MDHEN and CDR2 SYDVKM. The CDR3, as DNA: TGTGCCAGCAGTTTCAGGGTCCCCTACGAGCAGTACTTC. This encodes CASSFRVPYEQYF.